This T cell receptor beta chain comes out of a study of blood T cell repertoires in COVID-19. As originally analysed: Estimated nucleated cell counts came from reference gene primer amplification. Here immunoSEQ multiplex PCR was the method, and the copy in TCRdb shows in-frame clones only, minus some. V and J calls plus clone size are reproduced from that table; the DNA served to infer D and trimming. The table records about 210,000 clones, around 90% of them present only once. The specimen was peripheral blood. The TCR sequence derives from a man aged 18 to 30 with active or convalescent COVID-19.

The CDR3: CASSLYTYSPLHF. The CDR3 nucleotides read TGTGCCAGCAGCTTGTACACCTATTCACCCCTCCACTTT. V is TRBV7-2 and J is TRBJ1-6; no clear D gene. This CDR3 spans 13 amino acids. The V end was cut by 3 bases, the J end by 8 bases, with 8 bases between. CDR1 is SGHTA and CDR2 is FQGNSA in the germline V gene.